Presented here are 20 T cell receptor beta chains from one specimen sequenced in a study of blood T cell repertoires in COVID-19. The repertoire was sequenced with immunoSEQ multiplex PCR; TCRdb's copy has only in-frame clones and lacks some. This repertoire shows 80,000 to 90,000 clones, over 65% found once; its top ten account for around 13%. The sequenced sample was peripheral blood. The receptors stem from a woman aged 70 to 79 with acute or convalescent COVID-19.

The chain uses TRBV9 and TRBJ2-5; weak D call: TRBD2 (6 bases). Germline V gives CDR1 SGDLS, CDR2 YYNGEE. CDR3 length equals 14 residues. V was pared by 2 bases and J by 5 bases, with 13 bases between. CDR3 protein: CASSVGRDVETQYF. CDR3 bases: TGTGCCAGCAGCGTCGGGCGGGACGTGGAGACCCAGTACTTC.

The chain recombines TRBV18 with TRBJ2-2, with D possibly matching TRBD1 (5 bases). V was pared by 2 bases and J by 2 bases, with 27 bases between. This CDR3 is built from 21 residues. CDR1 KGHSH and CDR2 LQKENI come from the germline V gene. The CDR3 reads CASSPLNFGRLPGPNTGELFF. CDR3 sequence (DNA): TGTGCCAGCTCACCATTGAATTTCGGTCGCCTGCCAGGGCCCAACACCGGGGAGCTGTTTTTT.

This sequence joins TRBV11-2 and TRBJ2-5; possible D gene TRBD1, 6 bases. Looked up from germline, CDR1 is SGHAT and CDR2 is FQNNGV. Trimming removed 0 bases at V and 9 bases at J, with 20 bases between. This CDR3 has 16 residues. CDR3 sequence (DNA): TGTGCCAGCAGCTTAGATCTCAGGCAGGGGCCCTTAGCCCAGTACTTC. Residues: CASSLDLRQGPLAQYF.

The chain links TRBV19 to TRBJ2-6; TRBD1 agrees at 9 bases. Germline trimming cut 3 bases from V and 2 bases from J; bases unmatched to any gene: 11. The germline CDR1 and CDR2 sequences are LNHDA and SQIVND (reference sequence). CDR3 length equals 19 residues. This CDR3 reads CASSIIKGQGSAGANVLTF. The CDR3 DNA is TGTGCCAGTAGTATTATAAAGGGACAGGGTTCGGCTGGGGCCAACGTCCTGACTTTC.

The V call is TRBV7-2, the J call TRBJ2-1, with TRBD2 identical over 7 bases. The CDR3 runs 15 residues. V shed 5 bases, J shed 5 bases, and the junction held 9 bases outside the gene matches. Germline CDR1 reads SGHTA; CDR2 reads FQGNSA. The CDR3 sequence: CASSLLANLNNEQFF. In DNA form, the CDR3 reads TGTGCCAGCAGCCTACTAGCGAACCTTAACAATGAGCAGTTCTTC.

V gene TRBV27 combines with J gene TRBJ1-2; perhaps TRBD1 as D (6 bases). V lost 2 bases and J lost 7, with 14 bases in between. The germline CDR1 and CDR2 sequences are MNHEY and SMNVEV (reference sequence). The CDR3 is made up of 14 amino acids. Here the CDR3 DNA reads TGTGCCAGCAGTTTAGCCAGGGGATTTGGTGGCTACACCTTC. Amino acids: CASSLARGFGGYTF.

This chain connects TRBV5-1 to TRBJ2-2, with D possibly matching TRBD2 (5 bases). Trimming took 5 bases from V and 5 from J, leaving 16 bases between them. Germline CDR1 reads SGHRS; CDR2 reads YFSETQ. The CDR3 has 15 residues. The CDR3 spells CASRPGILWTGELFF. DNA for the CDR3: TGCGCCAGCAGGCCCGGGATACTATGGACCGGGGAGCTGTTTTTT.

The chain recombines TRBV5-1 with TRBJ2-7; 12 positions agree with TRBD2. V lost 0 bases and J lost 5; bases outside the gene matches: 6. This CDR3 has 16 amino acids. Looked up from germline, CDR1 is SGHRS and CDR2 is YFSETQ. CDR3 sequence reads: CASSLGLAGGGDEQYV. The CDR3 nucleotides are TGCGCCAGCAGCTTGGGGCTAGCGGGAGGGGGTGACGAGCAGTACGTC.

In its sample, this clone was seen once. The CDR3 loop reads CASRQAYEQYV. CDR3 nucleotides: TGTGCCAGTAGGCAGGCATACGAGCAGTACGTC. This chain connects TRBV19 to TRBJ2-7; D unresolved. V lost 6 bases, J lost 4 bases, and 7 bases lay in between. CDR1 is LNHDA and CDR2 is SQIVND in the germline V gene (reference sequence). There are 11 residues in the CDR3.

This rearrangement joins TRBV25-1 to TRBJ2-3; D gene unclear. The length of the CDR3 is 13 residues. Germline CDR1 reads MGHDK; CDR2 reads SYGVNS. Trimming took off 8 bases at V and 3 bases at J, with 12 bases between the two ends. The CDR3 protein is CASRNDGTDTQYF. The CDR3 DNA is TGTGCCAGCCGGAATGACGGGACAGATACGCAGTATTTT.

J is TRBJ2-5 and V is TRBV27; 7 bases are a match to TRBD1. In germline, CDR1 is MNHEY, CDR2 SMNVEV (reference sequence). The CDR3 loop spans 14 amino acids. V shed 5 bases and J 4 bases; nucleotides not matched to a gene: 7. The CDR3 nucleotides are TGTGCCAGCAGTCCCGGACAGGCGGGAGAGACCCAGTACTTC. This gives the protein CASSPGQAGETQYF.

J is TRBJ2-3 and V is TRBV5-1; 13 nucleotides agree with TRBD2. This CDR3 region has 16 residues. Trimming took 2 bases from V and 8 from J; bases not matched to a gene: 8. Germline V gene data show CDR1 as SGHRS and CDR2 as YFSETQ. CDR3: CASSLTRLAGGGTQYF. The CDR3 DNA is TGCGCCAGCAGCTTAACCAGACTAGCGGGGGGAGGTACGCAGTATTTT.

V and J are TRBV5-8 and TRBJ2-1; D unresolved. Trimming took off 4 bases at V and 0 bases at J, with 14 bases between the two ends. The CDR3 loop spans 16 amino acids. Germline-derived CDR1 and CDR2 are SGHTS and YDEGEE. As DNA, the CDR3 is TGTGCCAGCAGCGGAATTCCAAGGAGCTCCTACAATGAGCAGTTCTTC. Protein: CASSGIPRSSYNEQFF. The full variable domain, completed using reference TRBV5-8 and TRBJ2-1, is EAGVTQSPTHLIKTRGQQATLRCSPISGHTSVYWYQQALGLGLQFLLWYDEGEERNRGNFPPRFSGRQFPNYSSELNVNALELEDSALYLCASSGIPRSSYNEQFFGPGTRLTVL.

This sequence joins TRBV19 and TRBJ1-2, with 7 bases that match TRBD1. Germline V gives CDR1 LNHDA, CDR2 SQIVND (reference sequence). The CDR3 length is 13 residues. V lost 5 bases to trimming and J lost 6 bases; unmatched junction nucleotides: 6. CDR3 sequence reads: CASSSDREDGYTF. CDR3 DNA: TGTGCCAGTAGTTCCGACAGGGAGGATGGCTACACCTTC. The variable domain in full, with the rest retrieved from reference TRBV19 and TRBJ1-2, is DGGITQSPKYLFRKEGQNVTLSCEQNLNHDAMYWYRQDPGQGLRLIYYSQIVNDFQKGDIAEGYSVSREKKESFPLTVTSAQKNPTAFYLCASSSDREDGYTFGSGTRLTVV.

This chain links TRBV21-1 with TRBJ1-1; no check of the table's D call, TRBD1, against the DNA was made. TRBV21-1 is a pseudogene. This CDR3 has 15 amino acids. CDR3 bases: TGTGCCAGCAGCTCGAGGACAGGAAAGAACACTGAAGCTTTCTTT. Amino acid sequence: CASSSRTGKNTEAFF.

The chain carries TRBV20-1 and TRBJ2-3; D remains ambiguous. Germline V gene data show CDR1 as DFQATT and CDR2 as SNEGSKA (reference sequence). Trimming left V 3 bases short and J 2 bases short, with 12 bases between. This CDR3 has 14 amino acids. The CDR3 DNA follows: TGCAGTGCTAGTTGGGCAGCCAACACAGATACGCAGTATTTT. Protein: CSASWAANTDTQYF.

This clone turned up a few times. The V gene is TRBV3-1 (or the pseudogene TRBV3-2), the J gene TRBJ2-7, with D perhaps matching TRBD2 (6 bases). The CDR3 is 16 amino acids. Germline CDR1 reads LGHDT; CDR2 reads YNNKEL (reference sequence). Deletions cut 3 bases from V and 2 bases from J, with 17 bases between. CDR3 in amino acids: CASSQVGGTAPYEQYV. CDR3 nucleotides: TGTGCCAGCAGCCAGGTTGGGGGGACTGCCCCCTACGAGCAGTACGTC.

V is TRBV6-5 and J is TRBJ2-7, with D possibly matching TRBD1 (6 bases). The CDR3 is made up of 14 amino acids. V lost 2 bases to trimming and J lost 3 bases, with 11 bases between them. Germline V gene lookup returns CDR1 MNHEY and CDR2 SVGAGI. CDR3: CASSYSQGSYEQYV. CDR3 nucleotides: TGTGCCAGCAGTTACAGCCAGGGGAGCTACGAGCAGTACGTC.

This clone was seen just once. The chain links TRBV5-4 to TRBJ1-1; D might be TRBD1 (6 bases). Between the trimmed V and J ends, which lost 0 bases and 6 bases, there was a span of 12 bases. CDR3 length: 14 residues. CDR1 is SGHNT and CDR2 is YYREEE in the germline V gene (reference sequence). The CDR3: CASSLAGAKAEAFF. In DNA form, the CDR3 reads TGTGCCAGCAGCTTGGCAGGGGCTAAGGCTGAAGCTTTCTTT. Complete variable domain (other parts from reference TRBV5-4 and TRBJ1-1): ETGVTQSPTHLIKTRGQQVTLRCSSQSGHNTVSWYQQALGQGPQFIFQYYREEENGRGNFPPRFSGLQFPNYSSELNVNALELDDSALYLCASSLAGAKAEAFFGQGTRLTVV.

The genes are TRBV5-1 and TRBJ2-2; possible D gene TRBD1, 6 bases. The CDR3 loop spans 17 amino acids. Germline-derived CDR1 and CDR2 are SGHRS and YFSETQ. V dropped 0 bases and J dropped 1 base, with 13 bases sitting between them. The CDR3 DNA sequence: TGCGCCAGCAGCTTGGATCCCGGACAGATGAACACCGGGGAGCTGTTTTTT. This gives the protein CASSLDPGQMNTGELFF. Variable domain in full (rest from reference TRBV5-1 and TRBJ2-2): KAGVTQTPRYLIKTRGQQVTLSCSPISGHRSVSWYQQTPGQGLQFLFEYFSETQRNKGNFPGRFSGRQFSNSRSEMNVSTLELGDSALYLCASSLDPGQMNTGELFFGEGSRLTVL.